This TCR beta chain was sequenced during a study of blood T cell repertoires in COVID-19. Study background: Sites in the United States, Italy and Spain provided acute and convalescent COVID-19 samples. T cells, B-cell-depleted T cells, or PBMCs supplied cDNA or gDNA.

How the authors handled the data: Amplifying reference gene primers gave estimates of nucleated cell counts. Data came from immunoSEQ multiplex PCR; TCRdb stores just in-frame clones and leaves some out. V, J and clone size derive from that table, while D and trimming were established from the DNA sequence. Among about 270,000 clones listed, 81% were seen once. This CDR3 has 11 amino acids. V was cut by 5 bases and J by 5 bases, with 6 bases left in between. Germline V gene sequence: CDR1 SEHNR, CDR2 FQNEAQ (reference sequence). The rearrangement joins TRBV7-9 to TRBJ2-5; no clear D. The sequencing sample was made of peripheral blood. The TCR sequence derives from a woman aged 60 to 75 with active or convalescent COVID-19. As DNA, the CDR3 is TGTGCCAGCAGCCAAGAGGAGACCCAGTACTTC. Amino acids: CASSQEETQYF.